The T cell receptor (beta chain) described here comes from a study of blood T cell repertoires in COVID-19. For the study at large: Sites across the United States, Italy and Spain contributed samples from acute and convalescent COVID-19.

Participant age was roughly 18 to 100 years, and participants resided in fewer than 25 US areas. Profiled with immunoSEQ multiplex PCR; TCRdb holds only in-frame clones, not every one. The sample contains 250,000 to 300,000 clones, 90% of which appear only once. This clone has a single count. The CDR3 runs to 15 residues. V was clipped by 2 bases and J by 5 bases; unmatched bases: 8. Looked up from germline, CDR1 is KGHSH and CDR2 is LQKENI. This TCR came from a woman aged 30 to 39 who had recovered from COVID-19. This chain joins TRBV18 and TRBJ2-7; 8 nucleotides align to TRBD2. The material sequenced was PBMCs or T cells enriched from blood (not recorded which). The CDR3 DNA sequence: TGTGCCAGCTCACCATCAGCGGGGGCGAGGGACGAGCAGTACTTC. Translation gives CASSPSAGARDEQYF.